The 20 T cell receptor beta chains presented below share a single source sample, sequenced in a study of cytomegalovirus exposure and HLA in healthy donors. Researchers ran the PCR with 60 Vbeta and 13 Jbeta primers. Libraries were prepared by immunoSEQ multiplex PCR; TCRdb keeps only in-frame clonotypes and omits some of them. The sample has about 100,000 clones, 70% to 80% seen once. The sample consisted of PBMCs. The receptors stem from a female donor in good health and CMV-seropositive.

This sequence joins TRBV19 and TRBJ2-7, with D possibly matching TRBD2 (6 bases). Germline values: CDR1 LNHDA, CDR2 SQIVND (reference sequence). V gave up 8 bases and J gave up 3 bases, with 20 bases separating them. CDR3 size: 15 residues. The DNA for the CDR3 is TGTGCCAGTCGAATTTTGGCGGGGAATAACTACGAGCAGTACTTC. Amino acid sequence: CASRILAGNNYEQYF.

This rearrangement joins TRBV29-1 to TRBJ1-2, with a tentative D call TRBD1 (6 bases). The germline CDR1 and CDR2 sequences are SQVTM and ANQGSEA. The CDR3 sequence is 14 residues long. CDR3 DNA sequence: TGCAGTGCAACCCCGGGGGGCGCGATTTATGGCTACACCTTC. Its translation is CSATPGGAIYGYTF. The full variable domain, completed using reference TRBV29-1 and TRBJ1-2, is SAVISQKPSRDICQRGTSLTIQCQVDSQVTMMFWYRQQPGQSLTLIATANQGSEATYESGFVIDKFPISRPNLTFSTLTVSNMSPEDSSIYLCSATPGGAIYGYTFGSGTRLTVV.

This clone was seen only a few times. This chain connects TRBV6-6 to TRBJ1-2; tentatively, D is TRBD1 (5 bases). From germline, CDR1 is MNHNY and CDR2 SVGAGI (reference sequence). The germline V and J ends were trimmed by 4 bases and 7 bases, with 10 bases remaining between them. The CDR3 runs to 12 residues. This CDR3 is CASSWGEGGYTF. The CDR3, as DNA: TGTGCCAGCAGTTGGGGGGAGGGTGGCTACACCTTC.

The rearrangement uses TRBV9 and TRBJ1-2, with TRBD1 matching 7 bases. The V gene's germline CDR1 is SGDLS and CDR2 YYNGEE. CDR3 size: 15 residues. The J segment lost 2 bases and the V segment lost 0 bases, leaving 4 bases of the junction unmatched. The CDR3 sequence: CASSVEGGANYGYTF. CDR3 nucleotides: TGTGCCAGCAGCGTAGAAGGGGGCGCGAACTATGGCTACACCTTC. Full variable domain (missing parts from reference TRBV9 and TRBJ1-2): DSGVTQTPKHLITATGQRVTLRCSPRSGDLSVYWYQQSLDQGLQFLIQYYNGEERAKGNILERFSAQQFPDLHSELNLSSLELGDSALYFCASSVEGGANYGYTFGSGTRLTVV.

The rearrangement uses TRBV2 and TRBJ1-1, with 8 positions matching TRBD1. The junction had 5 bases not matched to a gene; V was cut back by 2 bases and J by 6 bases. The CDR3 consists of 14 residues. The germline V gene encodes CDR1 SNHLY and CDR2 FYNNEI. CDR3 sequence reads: CASSEQGATAEAFF. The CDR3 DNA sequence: TGTGCCAGCAGTGAACAGGGGGCTACGGCTGAAGCTTTCTTT.

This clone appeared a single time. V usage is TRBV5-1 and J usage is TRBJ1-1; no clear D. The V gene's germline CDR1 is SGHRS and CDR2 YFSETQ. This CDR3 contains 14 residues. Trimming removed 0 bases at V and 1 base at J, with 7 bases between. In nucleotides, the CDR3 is TGCGCCAGCAGCTTGGATGGGCCGAACACTGAAGCTTTCTTT. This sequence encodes CASSLDGPNTEAFF.

The DNA for the CDR3 is TGTGCCAGCAGCTCCAGGGTCGGAGAGAATTCACCCCTCCACTTT. It specifies CASSSRVGENSPLHF. The gene calls are TRBV7-2 and TRBJ1-6, with D possibly being TRBD1 (5 bases). Trimming stripped 4 bases from V and 7 bases from J, with 14 bases between. The CDR3 sequence is 15 residues long. Germline loops: CDR1 SGHTA, CDR2 FQGNSA.

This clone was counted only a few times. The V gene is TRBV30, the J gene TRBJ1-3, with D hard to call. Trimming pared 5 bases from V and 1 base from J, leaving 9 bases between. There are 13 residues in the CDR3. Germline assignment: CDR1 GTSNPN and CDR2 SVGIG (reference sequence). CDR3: CAWGTLSGNTIYF. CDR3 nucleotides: TGTGCCTGGGGTACCCTATCTGGAAACACCATATATTTT.

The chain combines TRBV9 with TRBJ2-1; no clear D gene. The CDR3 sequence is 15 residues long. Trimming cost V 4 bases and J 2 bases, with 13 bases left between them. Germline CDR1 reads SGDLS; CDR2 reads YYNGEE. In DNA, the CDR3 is TGTGCCAGCAGCCGGAGTGCAGAGACCTACAATGAGCAGTTCTTC. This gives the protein CASSRSAETYNEQFF.

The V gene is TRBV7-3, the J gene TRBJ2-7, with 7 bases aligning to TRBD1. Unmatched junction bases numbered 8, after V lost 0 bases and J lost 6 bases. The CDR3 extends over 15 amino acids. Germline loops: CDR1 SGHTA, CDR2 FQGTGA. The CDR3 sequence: CASSLTPQGMGEQYF. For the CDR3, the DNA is TGTGCCAGCAGCTTAACTCCACAGGGGATGGGCGAGCAGTACTTC.

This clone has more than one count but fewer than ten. Here the CDR3 DNA reads TGCGCCAGCAGCTTGGGGGACAGGGACACCGGGGAGCTGTTTTTT. Translation gives CASSLGDRDTGELFF. The V call is TRBV5-1, the J call TRBJ2-2, with 9 bases lining up with TRBD1. The CDR3 consists of 15 residues. V shed 0 bases and J 3 bases; nucleotides not matched to a gene: 0. Germline V lookup: CDR1 SGHRS, CDR2 YFSETQ.

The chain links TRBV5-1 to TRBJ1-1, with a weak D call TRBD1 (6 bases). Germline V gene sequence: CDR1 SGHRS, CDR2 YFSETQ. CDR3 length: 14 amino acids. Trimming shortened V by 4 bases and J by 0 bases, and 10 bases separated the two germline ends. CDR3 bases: TGCGCCAGCAGCGAAGGGGGTATGAACACTGAAGCTTTCTTT. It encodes CASSEGGMNTEAFF.

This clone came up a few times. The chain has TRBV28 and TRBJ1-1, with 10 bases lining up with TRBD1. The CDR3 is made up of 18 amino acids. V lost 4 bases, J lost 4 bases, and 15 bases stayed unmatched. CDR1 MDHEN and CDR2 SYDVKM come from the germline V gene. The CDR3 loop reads CASSSADRDRGSVTEAFF. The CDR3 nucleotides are TGTGCCAGCAGTTCGGCGGACCGGGACAGGGGTAGTGTCACTGAAGCTTTCTTT.

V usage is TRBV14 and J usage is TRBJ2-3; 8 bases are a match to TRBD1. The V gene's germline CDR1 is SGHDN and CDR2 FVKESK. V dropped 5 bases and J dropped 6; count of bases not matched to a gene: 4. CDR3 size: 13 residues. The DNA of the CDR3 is TGTGCCAGCAGCGGACAGGGAATTGATACGCAGTATTTT. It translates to CASSGQGIDTQYF.

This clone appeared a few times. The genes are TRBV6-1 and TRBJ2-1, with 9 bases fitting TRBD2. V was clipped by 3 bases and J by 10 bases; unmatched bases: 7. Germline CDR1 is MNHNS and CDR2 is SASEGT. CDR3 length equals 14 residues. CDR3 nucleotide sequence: TGTGCCAGCAGTGAGGTTCCTAGCGGGGTGGAGCAGTTCTTC. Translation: CASSEVPSGVEQFF.

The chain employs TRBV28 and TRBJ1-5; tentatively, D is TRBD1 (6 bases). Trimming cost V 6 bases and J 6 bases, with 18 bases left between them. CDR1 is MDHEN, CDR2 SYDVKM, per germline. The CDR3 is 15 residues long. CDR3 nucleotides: TGTGCCAGCAGCTCATCCGGTACAGGGACTCAGCCCCAGCATTTT. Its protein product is CASSSSGTGTQPQHF.

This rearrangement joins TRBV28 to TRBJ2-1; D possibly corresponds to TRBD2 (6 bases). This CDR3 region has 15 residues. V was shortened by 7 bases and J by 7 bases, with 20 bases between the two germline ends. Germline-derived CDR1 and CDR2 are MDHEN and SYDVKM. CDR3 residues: CASTLGGSSGNEQFF. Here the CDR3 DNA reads TGTGCCAGCACCCTGGGGGGATCGTCGGGTAATGAGCAGTTCTTC. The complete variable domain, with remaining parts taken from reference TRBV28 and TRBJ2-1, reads DVKVTQSSRYLVKRTGEKVFLECVQDMDHENMFWYRQDPGLGLRLIYFSYDVKMKEKGDIPEGYSVSREKKERFSLILESASTNQTSMYLCASTLGGSSGNEQFFGPGTRLTVL.

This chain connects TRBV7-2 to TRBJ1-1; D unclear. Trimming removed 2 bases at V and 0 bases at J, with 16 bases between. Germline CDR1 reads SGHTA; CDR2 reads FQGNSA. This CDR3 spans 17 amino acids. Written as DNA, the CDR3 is TGTGCCAGCAGCTTAAGCCGGGGTTTGACTGTGAACACTGAAGCTTTCTTT. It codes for CASSLSRGLTVNTEAFF.

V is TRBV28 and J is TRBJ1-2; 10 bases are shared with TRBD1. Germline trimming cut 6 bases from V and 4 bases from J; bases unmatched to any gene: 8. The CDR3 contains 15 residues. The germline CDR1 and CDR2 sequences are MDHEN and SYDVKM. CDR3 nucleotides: TGTGCCAGCAGGCGACAGGGGGCAATTAGCTATGGCTACACCTTC. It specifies CASRRQGAISYGYTF.

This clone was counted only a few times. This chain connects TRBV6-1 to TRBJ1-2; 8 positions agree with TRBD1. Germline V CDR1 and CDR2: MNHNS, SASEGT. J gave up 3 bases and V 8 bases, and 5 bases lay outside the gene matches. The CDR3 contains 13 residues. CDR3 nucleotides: TGTGCCAGCCGCGCAGGGGGCGACTATGGCTACACCTTC. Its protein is CASRAGGDYGYTF.